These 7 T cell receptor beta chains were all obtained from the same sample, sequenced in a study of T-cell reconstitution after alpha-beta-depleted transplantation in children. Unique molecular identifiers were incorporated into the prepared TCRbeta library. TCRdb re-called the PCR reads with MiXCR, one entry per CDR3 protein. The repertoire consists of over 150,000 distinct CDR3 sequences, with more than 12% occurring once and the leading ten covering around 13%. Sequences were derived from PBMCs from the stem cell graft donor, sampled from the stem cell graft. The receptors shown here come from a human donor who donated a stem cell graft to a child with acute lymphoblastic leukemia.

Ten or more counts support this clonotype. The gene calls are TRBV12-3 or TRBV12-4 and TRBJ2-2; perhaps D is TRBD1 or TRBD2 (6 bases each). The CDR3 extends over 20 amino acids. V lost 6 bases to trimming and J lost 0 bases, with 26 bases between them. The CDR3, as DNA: TGTGCCAGCAGCCATAGGGCCCGGGGGCTAGCTGCTGCGAACACCGGGGAGCTGTTTTTT. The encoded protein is CASSHRARGLAAANTGELFF.

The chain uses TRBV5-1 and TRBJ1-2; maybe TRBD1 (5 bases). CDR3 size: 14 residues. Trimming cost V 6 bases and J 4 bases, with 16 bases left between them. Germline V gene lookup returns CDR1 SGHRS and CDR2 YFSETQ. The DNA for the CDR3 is TGCGCCAGCAACCAGGGTTCGTCGGTCTATGGCTACACCTTC. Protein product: CASNQGSSVYGYTF.

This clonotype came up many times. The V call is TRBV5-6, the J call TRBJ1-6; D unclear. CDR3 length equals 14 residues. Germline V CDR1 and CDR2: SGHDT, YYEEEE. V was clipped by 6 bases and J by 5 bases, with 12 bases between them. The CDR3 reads CASIEAGNNSPLHF. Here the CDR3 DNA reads TGTGCCAGCATAGAAGCCGGAAATAATTCACCCCTCCACTTT.

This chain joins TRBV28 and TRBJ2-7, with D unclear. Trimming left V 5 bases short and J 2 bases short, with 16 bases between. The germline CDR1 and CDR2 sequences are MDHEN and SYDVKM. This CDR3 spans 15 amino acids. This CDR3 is CASSPPRVQPYEQYF. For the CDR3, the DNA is TGTGCCAGCAGTCCCCCCCGGGTCCAACCCTACGAGCAGTACTTC.

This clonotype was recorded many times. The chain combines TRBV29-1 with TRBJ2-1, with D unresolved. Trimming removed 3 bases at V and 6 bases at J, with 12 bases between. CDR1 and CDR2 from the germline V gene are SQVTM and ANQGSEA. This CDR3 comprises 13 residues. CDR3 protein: CSVEVRYSNEQFF. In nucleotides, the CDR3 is TGCAGCGTTGAGGTGCGGTATTCCAATGAGCAGTTCTTC.

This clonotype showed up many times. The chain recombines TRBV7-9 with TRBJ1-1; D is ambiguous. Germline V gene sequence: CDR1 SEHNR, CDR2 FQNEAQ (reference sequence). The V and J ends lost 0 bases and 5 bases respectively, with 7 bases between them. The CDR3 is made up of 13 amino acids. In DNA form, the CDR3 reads TGTGCCAGCAGCTTAGCGCTAGGAACTGAAGCTTTCTTT. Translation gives CASSLALGTEAFF.

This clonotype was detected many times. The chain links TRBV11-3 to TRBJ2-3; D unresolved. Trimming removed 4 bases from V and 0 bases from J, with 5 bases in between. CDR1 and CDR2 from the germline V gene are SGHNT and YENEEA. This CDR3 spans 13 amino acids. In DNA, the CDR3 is TGTGCCAGCAGCTCGAGTAGCACAGATACGCAGTATTTT. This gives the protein CASSSSSTDTQYF. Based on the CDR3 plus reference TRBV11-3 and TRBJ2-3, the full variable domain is EAGVVQSPRYKIIEKKQPVAFWCNPISGHNTLYWYLQNLGQGPELLIRYENEEAVDDSQLPKDRFSAERLKGVDSTLKIQPAELGDSAVYLCASSSSSTDTQYFGPGTRLTVL.